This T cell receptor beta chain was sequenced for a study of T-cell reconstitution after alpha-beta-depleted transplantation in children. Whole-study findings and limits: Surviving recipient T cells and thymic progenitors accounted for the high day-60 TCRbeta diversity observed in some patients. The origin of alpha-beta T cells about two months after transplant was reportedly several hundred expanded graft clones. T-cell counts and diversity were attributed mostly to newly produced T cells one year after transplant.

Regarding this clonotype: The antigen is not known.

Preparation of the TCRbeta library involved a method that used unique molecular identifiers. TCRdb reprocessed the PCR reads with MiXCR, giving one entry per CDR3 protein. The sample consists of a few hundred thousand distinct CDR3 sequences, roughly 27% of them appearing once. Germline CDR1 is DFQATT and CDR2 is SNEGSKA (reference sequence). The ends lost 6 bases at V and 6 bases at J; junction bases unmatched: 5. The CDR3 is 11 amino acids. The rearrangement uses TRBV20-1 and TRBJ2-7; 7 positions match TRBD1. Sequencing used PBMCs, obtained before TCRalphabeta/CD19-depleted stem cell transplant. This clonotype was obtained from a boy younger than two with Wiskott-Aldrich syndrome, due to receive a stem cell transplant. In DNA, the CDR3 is TGCAGTGCCATGGGACAGCTCGAGCAGTACTTC. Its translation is CSAMGQLEQYF.